The 7 T cell receptor beta chains below all came from one sample that was sequenced in a study of blood T cell repertoires in COVID-19. Sequencing used immunoSEQ multiplex PCR; TCRdb keeps in-frame clones, though not all of them. This table holds about 150,000 clones, under 95% found once. Sequenced material: peripheral blood. The receptor set was obtained from a man aged 45-60 years with acute or convalescent COVID-19.

The CDR3 sequence: CASTTSGRGEQYF. Written as DNA, the CDR3 is TGTGCCAGTACGACTAGCGGGAGGGGCGAGCAGTACTTC. V gene TRBV14 combines with J gene TRBJ2-7; 14 bases are a match to TRBD2. In germline, CDR1 is SGHDN, CDR2 FVKESK. The CDR3 contains 13 residues. V shed 9 bases, J shed 6 bases, and the junction held 4 bases outside the gene matches.

J is TRBJ2-5 and V is TRBV7-2; D possibly corresponds to TRBD1 (6 bases). The V gene lost 5 bases and the J gene lost 5 bases, with 18 bases spanning the gap. The CDR3 has 15 amino acids. The germline V gene has CDR1 SGHTA and CDR2 FQGNSA. The CDR3 region is CASSVGSTGLETQYF. CDR3 sequence (DNA): TGTGCCAGCAGCGTTGGCTCCACAGGGTTGGAGACCCAGTACTTC.

The rearrangement joins TRBV3-1 (or the pseudogene TRBV3-2) to TRBJ2-1; D is undetermined. The CDR3 sequence is 14 residues long. Looked up from germline, CDR1 is LGHDT and CDR2 is YNNKEL (reference sequence). V dropped 2 bases and J dropped 4 bases, with 9 bases sitting between them. In DNA, the CDR3 is TGTGCCAGCAGCCAACTAATGAGGTACAATGAGCAGTTCTTC. Translated: CASSQLMRYNEQFF.

This chain connects TRBV7-2 to TRBJ2-3; maybe TRBD2 (5 bases). The CDR3 totals 14 residues. Germline-derived CDR1 and CDR2 are SGHTA and FQGNSA. V was shortened by 4 bases and J by 6 bases, with 14 bases between the two germline ends. In nucleotides, the CDR3 is TGTGCCAGCAGCTCTGGACTGGACGGCGATACGCAGTATTTT. Its translation: CASSSGLDGDTQYF.

V and J are TRBV12-5 and TRBJ2-1, with 11 bases that match TRBD2. The CDR3 loop spans 20 amino acids. The germline V gene has CDR1 LGHNT and CDR2 FRNRAP. V was pared by 3 bases and J by 6 bases, with 19 bases of the junction left unmatched. The DNA of the CDR3 is TGTGCTAGTGGTTTCAATCGTGGGACTAGCGGTGGGGACGTCGGCAATGAGCAGTTCTTC. This encodes CASGFNRGTSGGDVGNEQFF.

The V gene is TRBV18, the J gene TRBJ1-5, with 7 bases aligning to TRBD1. Germline values: CDR1 KGHSH, CDR2 LQKENI. CDR3 size: 14 residues. J was trimmed by 2 bases and V by 6 bases; bases with no gene match: 4. CDR3 sequence: CASSLDRGNQPQHF. The DNA of the CDR3 is TGTGCCAGCTCCCTCGACAGGGGCAATCAGCCCCAGCATTTT.

This chain uses TRBV9 with TRBJ1-1; a weak D match, TRBD1 (6 bases). Trimming cost V 4 bases and J 0 bases, with 7 bases left between them. The CDR3 is 13 amino acids. Germline V CDR1 and CDR2: SGDLS, YYNGEE. In DNA form, the CDR3 reads TGTGCCAGCAGCTACAGGGTGAACACTGAAGCTTTCTTT. Its translation: CASSYRVNTEAFF.